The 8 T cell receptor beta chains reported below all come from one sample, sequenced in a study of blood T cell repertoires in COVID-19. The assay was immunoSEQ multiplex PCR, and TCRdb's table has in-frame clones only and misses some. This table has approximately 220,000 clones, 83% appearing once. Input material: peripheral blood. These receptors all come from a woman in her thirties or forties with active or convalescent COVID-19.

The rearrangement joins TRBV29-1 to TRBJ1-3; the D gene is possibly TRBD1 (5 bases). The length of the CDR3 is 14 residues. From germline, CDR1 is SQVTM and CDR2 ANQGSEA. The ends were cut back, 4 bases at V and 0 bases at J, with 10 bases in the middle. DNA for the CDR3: TGCAGCGTTGTAACAGGCGACTCTGGAAACACCATATATTTT. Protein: CSVVTGDSGNTIYF.

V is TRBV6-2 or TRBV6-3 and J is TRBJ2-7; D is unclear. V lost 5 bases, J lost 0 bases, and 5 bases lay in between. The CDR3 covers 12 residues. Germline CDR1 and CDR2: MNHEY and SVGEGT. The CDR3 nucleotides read TGTGCCAGCAGTGTCGGCTCCTACGAGCAGTACTTC. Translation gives CASSVGSYEQYF.

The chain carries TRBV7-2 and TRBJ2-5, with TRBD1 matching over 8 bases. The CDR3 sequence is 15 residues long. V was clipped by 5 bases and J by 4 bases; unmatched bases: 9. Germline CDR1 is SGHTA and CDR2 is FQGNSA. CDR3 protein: CASSALGQGTETQYF. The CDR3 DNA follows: TGTGCCAGCAGCGCGCTTGGACAGGGAACAGAGACCCAGTACTTC.

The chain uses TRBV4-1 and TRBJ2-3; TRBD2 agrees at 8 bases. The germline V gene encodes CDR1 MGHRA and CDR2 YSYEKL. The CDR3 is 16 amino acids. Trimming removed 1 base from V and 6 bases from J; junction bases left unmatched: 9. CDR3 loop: CASSQGTGLADDTQYF. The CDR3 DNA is TGCGCCAGCAGCCAAGGTACCGGACTAGCAGACGATACGCAGTATTTT.

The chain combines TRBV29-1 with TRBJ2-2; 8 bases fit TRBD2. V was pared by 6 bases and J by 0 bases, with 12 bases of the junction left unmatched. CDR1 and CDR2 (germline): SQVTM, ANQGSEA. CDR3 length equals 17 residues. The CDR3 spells CSVVIGVREANTGELFF. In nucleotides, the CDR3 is TGCAGCGTCGTGATTGGGGTGCGGGAGGCGAACACCGGGGAGCTGTTTTTT.

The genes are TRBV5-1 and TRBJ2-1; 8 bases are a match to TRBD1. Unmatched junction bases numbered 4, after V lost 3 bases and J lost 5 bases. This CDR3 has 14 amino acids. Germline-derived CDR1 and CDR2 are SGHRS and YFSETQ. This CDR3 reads CASSWTGWDNEQFF. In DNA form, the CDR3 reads TGCGCCAGCAGCTGGACAGGGTGGGACAATGAGCAGTTCTTC.

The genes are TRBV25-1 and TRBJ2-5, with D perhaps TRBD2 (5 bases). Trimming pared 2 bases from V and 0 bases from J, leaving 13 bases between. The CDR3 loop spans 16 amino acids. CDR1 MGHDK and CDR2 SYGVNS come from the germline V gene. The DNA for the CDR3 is TGTGCCAGCAGTGAAACTAGGTCAACGTACCAAGAGACCCAGTACTTC. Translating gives CASSETRSTYQETQYF.

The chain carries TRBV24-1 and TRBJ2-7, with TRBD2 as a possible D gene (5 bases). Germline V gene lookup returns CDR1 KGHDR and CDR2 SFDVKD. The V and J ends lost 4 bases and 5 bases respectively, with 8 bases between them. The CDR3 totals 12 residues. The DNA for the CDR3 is TGTGCCACCAGTGACCCGAGGGACGAGCAGTACTTC. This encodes CATSDPRDEQYF.